What follows are 30 T cell receptor beta chains derived from one specimen sequenced in a study of human T cells and chemical hapten exposure. In TCRdb, the RACE reads were re-called with MiXCR into one record per CDR3 protein. The sample carries 120,000 or so distinct CDR3 sequences, roughly 15% recorded once. Described time point: patch test 1, 2 weeks after DPC sensitization. The treatment: therapeutic diphenylcyclopropenone sensitization with weekly scalp DPC. The specimen comprised whole blood, sampled in connection with sensitization to the hapten diphenylcyclopropenone (DPC). These TCRs come from a young man with alopecia areata. Some clones in this sample may be carry-over from other donors' samples.

V is TRBV4-1 and J is TRBJ2-7, with a possible D match to TRBD2 (6 bases). V dropped 4 bases and J dropped 0 bases, with 16 bases sitting between them. This CDR3 contains 16 residues. In germline, CDR1 is MGHRA, CDR2 YSYEKL. The CDR3 coding sequence is TGCGCCAGCAGCCCCCGGCGGGGCGTCGACTCCTACGAGCAGTACTTC. Protein: CASSPRRGVDSYEQYF.

This clonotype has only a few counts. The chain carries TRBV4-2 and TRBJ2-5; D not resolved. V lost 1 base and J 1 base, leaving 7 bases between the germline ends. Germline V gene sequence: CDR1 LGHNA, CDR2 YNFKEQ. The CDR3 has 14 amino acids. The CDR3 here is CASSQGGTQETQYF. The CDR3 DNA reads TGTGCCAGCAGCCAAGGGGGTACCCAAGAGACCCAGTACTTC.

This chain connects TRBV29-1 to TRBJ1-5; D may be TRBD1 (6 bases). V lost 4 bases and J lost 1, with 11 bases in between. CDR3 size: 14 residues. The germline gives CDR1 SQVTM, CDR2 ANQGSEA. CDR3 residues: CSVGSGVSNQPQHF. CDR3 bases: TGCAGCGTTGGGTCAGGGGTGAGCAATCAGCCCCAGCATTTT.

CDR3 in DNA: TGCAGTGCTAGAGACCCTATATCCCTTATCTATAATTCACCCCTCCACTTT. Amino acids: CSARDPISLIYNSPLHF. This chain links TRBV20-1 with TRBJ1-6, with D uncertain. The CDR3 has 17 amino acids. Looked up from germline, CDR1 is DFQATT and CDR2 is SNEGSKA (reference sequence). V was shortened by 0 bases and J by 3 bases, with 15 bases between the two germline ends.

The gene calls are TRBV7-3 and TRBJ2-3; 7 bases are shared with TRBD2. This CDR3 is built from 16 residues. V was clipped by 5 bases and J by 0 bases; unmatched bases: 8. From germline, CDR1 is SGHTA and CDR2 FQGTGA. CDR3: CASSPQPAGSTDTQYF. Written as DNA, the CDR3 is TGTGCCAGCAGCCCTCAGCCAGCGGGGAGCACAGATACGCAGTATTTT.

The rearrangement links TRBV7-3 to TRBJ2-2, with 7 bases identical to TRBD1. Germline values: CDR1 SGHTA, CDR2 FQGTGA. V dropped 7 bases and J dropped 0; count of bases not matched to a gene: 14. There are 18 residues in the CDR3. The CDR3 DNA sequence: TGTGCCAGCACCCCGGGACAGTTCCAACCAACGAACACCGGGGAGCTGTTTTTT. Translation gives CASTPGQFQPTNTGELFF.

This sequence joins TRBV7-2 and TRBJ2-7; the match to TRBD1 covers 7 bases. This CDR3 is built from 14 residues. Germline CDR1 reads SGHTA; CDR2 reads FQGNSA. V lost 5 bases to trimming and J lost 4 bases; unmatched junction nucleotides: 8. CDR3 in amino acids: CASSIGQATYEQYF. CDR3 in DNA: TGTGCCAGCAGCATCGGACAGGCGACATACGAGCAGTACTTC. Using reference TRBV7-2 and TRBJ2-7 for the parts outside the CDR3, the full variable domain is GAGVSQSPSNKVTEKGKDVELRCDPISGHTALYWYRQSLGQGLEFLIYFQGNSAPDKSGLPSDRFSAERTGGSVSTLTIQRTQQEDSAVYLCASSIGQATYEQYFGPGTRLTVT.

This clonotype was seen ten or more times. The genes are TRBV11-1 and TRBJ2-1; D remains unclear. Germline V lookup: CDR1 SGHAT, CDR2 FQDESV (reference sequence). V gave up 1 base and J gave up 5 bases, with 6 bases separating them. The CDR3 is made up of 13 amino acids. CDR3 sequence reads: CASSLGPNNEQFF. The CDR3 DNA sequence: TGTGCCAGCAGCTTAGGGCCTAACAATGAGCAGTTCTTC.

This clonotype was seen more than once but under ten times. V gene TRBV4-1 combines with J gene TRBJ1-5; unclear D gene. V shed 0 bases and J shed 7 bases, with 10 bases lying between them. The CDR3 loop spans 14 amino acids. Germline CDR1 is MGHRA and CDR2 is YSYEKL. Here the CDR3 DNA reads TGCGCCAGCAGCCAAGAATATGACGGCCAGCCCCAGCATTTT. It encodes CASSQEYDGQPQHF.

This clonotype was recorded a few times. The chain combines TRBV14 with TRBJ2-7; a weak D match, TRBD2 (5 bases). The germline V gene encodes CDR1 SGHDN and CDR2 FVKESK. V gave up 7 bases and J gave up 0 bases, with 19 bases separating them. CDR3 length: 16 amino acids. CDR3 DNA sequence: TGTGCCAGCAACTTCCACACCGGGAACTGCTCCTACGAGCAGTACGTC. It codes for CASNFHTGNCSYEQYV.

The chain recombines TRBV3-1 with TRBJ1-1; 7 bases line up with TRBD1. The V gene end was trimmed by 4 bases and the J gene end by 4 bases; junction bases not matched to a gene: 3. From germline, CDR1 is LGHDT and CDR2 YNNKEL (reference sequence). CDR3 length equals 13 residues. The CDR3: CASSRGTATEAFF. CDR3 nucleotide sequence: TGTGCCAGCAGCCGAGGGACAGCCACTGAAGCTTTCTTT.

This clonotype was recorded a few times. The chain joins TRBV19 to TRBJ2-2; the D call may be TRBD1 or TRBD2 (6 bases each). The germline gives CDR1 LNHDA, CDR2 SQIVND (reference sequence). The V end was cut by 5 bases, the J end by 4 bases, with 11 bases between. The CDR3 is 14 amino acids. This chain's CDR3 is CASSWGAGTGELFF. The CDR3 DNA reads as TGTGCCAGTAGTTGGGGGGCGGGCACCGGGGAGCTGTTTTTT.

Written as DNA, the CDR3 is TGTGCCAGCAGCTTAACGGCAGGGGGCAACGGGGAGCTGTTTTTT. This gives the protein CASSLTAGGNGELFF. The chain links TRBV7-3 to TRBJ2-2; 8 nucleotides line up with TRBD1. The CDR3 extends over 15 amino acids. V lost 0 bases, J lost 7 bases, and 4 bases stayed unmatched. Per the germline V gene, CDR1 is SGHTA and CDR2 is FQGTGA.

This clonotype was recorded a few times. The V and J genes are TRBV9 and TRBJ1-3, with D tentatively TRBD1 (5 bases). The germline gives CDR1 SGDLS, CDR2 YYNGEE. CDR3 length equals 14 residues. Trimming stripped 4 bases from V and 1 base from J, with 9 bases between. CDR3 coding DNA: TGTGCCAGCAGCTTCCGACAGTCTGGAAACACCATATATTTT. Encoded protein: CASSFRQSGNTIYF.

This clonotype was counted ten times or more. The V and J genes are TRBV6-2 or TRBV6-3 and TRBJ2-7; a possible D gene is TRBD2 (5 bases). The germline gives CDR1 MNHEY, CDR2 SVGEGT. The CDR3 has 14 residues. Between the trimmed V and J ends, which lost 4 bases and 4 bases, there was a span of 14 bases. The CDR3 here is CASSSGSGEYEQYF. CDR3 bases: TGTGCCAGCAGTTCTGGGTCCGGGGAATACGAGCAGTACTTC.

This chain links TRBV7-9 with TRBJ1-1; D is uncertain. The CDR3 is 14 amino acids. In germline, CDR1 is SEHNR, CDR2 FQNEAQ (reference sequence). The V end was cut by 1 base, the J end by 0 bases, with 6 bases between. CDR3 region: CASSLVIVNTEAFF. In nucleotides, the CDR3 is TGTGCCAGCAGCTTAGTGATCGTGAACACTGAAGCTTTCTTT.

The V call is TRBV12-3 or TRBV12-4, the J call TRBJ1-1; D is unresolved. Deletions cut 5 bases from V and 3 bases from J, with 13 bases between. The CDR3 totals 14 residues. The CDR3 DNA follows: TGTGCCAGCAGTACTTTCAACGCGGACACTGAAGCTTTCTTT. This encodes CASSTFNADTEAFF.

This rearrangement joins TRBV6-2 or TRBV6-3 to TRBJ1-1; TRBD1 might be the D (5 bases). The CDR3 runs to 15 residues. V was trimmed by 0 bases and J by 1 base, leaving 9 bases between them. Germline-derived CDR1 and CDR2 are MNHEY and SVGEGT. CDR3 nucleotides: TGTGCCAGCAGTTACTCGTGGACATCGAACACTGAAGCTTTCTTT. This gives the protein CASSYSWTSNTEAFF.

There are a few counts of this clonotype. The chain is built from TRBV20-1 and TRBJ2-6; 7 nucleotides align to TRBD1. CDR3 length: 15 amino acids. Per the germline V gene, CDR1 is DFQATT and CDR2 is SNEGSKA (reference sequence). V was pared by 6 bases and J by 2 bases, with 7 bases of the junction left unmatched. This chain's CDR3 is CSARDSMTGANVLTF. CDR3 nucleotides: TGCAGTGCCAGGGACAGTATGACTGGGGCCAACGTCCTGACTTTC.

CDR3 protein: CASSLGQVLRSSYEQYF. CDR3 DNA: TGTGCCAGCAGTTTGGGTCAGGTCCTCAGGAGCTCCTACGAGCAGTACTTC. The V call is TRBV28, the J call TRBJ2-7, with D hard to call. The germline gives CDR1 MDHEN, CDR2 SYDVKM. Trimming stripped 3 bases from V and 0 bases from J, with 18 bases between. The CDR3 extends over 17 amino acids.

This clonotype was observed a few times. This chain connects TRBV7-6 to TRBJ1-1; D is possibly TRBD1 (5 bases). V was trimmed by 4 bases and J by 2 bases, leaving 11 bases between them. Per the germline V gene, CDR1 is SGHVS and CDR2 is FNYEAQ. This CDR3 comprises 14 residues. DNA of the CDR3: TGTGCCAGCAGCTCCGACAGCCGCAACACTGAAGCTTTCTTT. Protein: CASSSDSRNTEAFF. The entire variable domain, with the rest obtained from reference TRBV7-6 and TRBJ1-1, is as follows: GAGVSQSPRYKVTKRGQDVALRCDPISGHVSLYWYRQALGQGPEFLTYFNYEAQQDKSGLPNDRFSAERPEGSISTLTIQRTEQRDSAMYRCASSSDSRNTEAFFGQGTRLTVV.

This clonotype was detected a few times. The rearrangement uses TRBV11-2 and TRBJ2-3; the D gene is possibly TRBD1 (6 bases). CDR3 length equals 14 residues. Trimming cost V 2 bases and J 1 base, with 7 bases left between them. The germline CDR1 and CDR2 sequences are SGHAT and FQNNGV. The CDR3 is CASSLNRGTDTQYF. CDR3 bases: TGTGCCAGCAGCTTAAACAGGGGCACAGATACGCAGTATTTT.

The chain is built from TRBV7-9 and TRBJ1-5; D may be TRBD1 (5 bases). Trimming took 3 bases from V and 1 from J, leaving 13 bases between them. This CDR3 region has 16 residues. CDR1 and CDR2 from the germline V gene are SEHNR and FQNEAQ (reference sequence). The CDR3 sequence: CASSLVGDPSNQPQHF. The CDR3 DNA reads TGTGCCAGCAGCTTGGTGGGGGACCCGAGCAATCAGCCCCAGCATTTT. The full variable domain, in which reference TRBV7-9 and TRBJ1-5 provide the parts outside the CDR3, is DTGVSQNPRHKITKRGQNVTFRCDPISEHNRLYWYRQTLGQGPEFLTYFQNEAQLEKSRLLSDRFSAERPKGSFSTLEIQRTEQGDSAMYLCASSLVGDPSNQPQHFGDGTRLSIL.

This clonotype occurred a few times. The chain recombines TRBV2 with TRBJ1-4; a possible D gene is TRBD1 (6 bases). The CDR3 sequence is 17 residues long. Trimming removed 6 bases from V and 0 bases from J, with 17 bases in between. Germline V lookup: CDR1 SNHLY, CDR2 FYNNEI. Here the CDR3 DNA reads TGTGCCAGCAGCCTATTTTGGACAGCTACAACTAATGAAAAACTGTTTTTT. Amino acids: CASSLFWTATTNEKLFF.

There are a few counts of this clonotype. The V gene is TRBV4-3, the J gene TRBJ1-1, with D uncertain. Between the trimmed V and J ends, which lost 0 bases and 12 bases, there was a span of 8 bases. The germline CDR1 and CDR2 sequences are LGHNA and YSLEER. The CDR3 has 11 residues. The CDR3 DNA sequence: TGCGCCAGCAGCCAAGACTACTTAACTTTCTTT. It is translated as CASSQDYLTFF.

The chain carries TRBV20-1 and TRBJ2-7, with a tentative D call TRBD2 (6 bases). Germline CDR1 is DFQATT and CDR2 is SNEGSKA (reference sequence). The CDR3 runs 13 residues. Trimming took off 6 bases at V and 3 bases at J, with 15 bases between the two ends. In DNA, the CDR3 is TGCAGTGCCCCACCGGGACTGAACTACGAGCAGTACTTC. It is translated as CSAPPGLNYEQYF.

This clonotype was seen a single time. The J gene is TRBJ2-7, the V gene TRBV29-1; 12 nucleotides align to TRBD2. Germline V CDR1 and CDR2: SQVTM, ANQGSEA. The V gene end was trimmed by 7 bases and the J gene end by 6 bases; junction bases not matched to a gene: 10. The CDR3 extends over 14 amino acids. The CDR3 DNA reads TGCAGCGGGCGGGAGACTAGCGGGGGTCGCGAGCAGTACTTC. This encodes CSGRETSGGREQYF.

The chain employs TRBV6-1 and TRBJ2-2; a possible D gene is TRBD1 (5 bases). V lost 2 bases, J lost 5 bases, and 6 bases lay in between. The CDR3 is 13 amino acids. Germline CDR1 and CDR2: MNHNS and SASEGT. The CDR3 is CASSESGTGELFF. CDR3 in DNA: TGTGCCAGCAGTGAATCAGGGACCGGGGAGCTGTTTTTT.

V is TRBV28 and J is TRBJ2-2; unclear D gene. Trimming shortened V by 8 bases and J by 5 bases, and 15 bases separated the two germline ends. The germline gives CDR1 MDHEN, CDR2 SYDVKM. This CDR3 comprises 14 residues. The CDR3 nucleotides read TGTGCCAGCCGTAACGGGTTGGGGACCGGGGAGCTGTTTTTT. This codes for CASRNGLGTGELFF.

V and J are TRBV7-9 and TRBJ2-6; D gene ambiguous. Per the germline V gene, CDR1 is SEHNR and CDR2 is FQNEAQ (reference sequence). The V end was cut by 1 base, the J end by 0 bases, with 7 bases between. The CDR3 is 16 residues long. CDR3 in amino acids: CASSLVWSSGANVLTF. CDR3 sequence (DNA): TGTGCCAGCAGCTTAGTTTGGAGCTCTGGGGCCAACGTCCTGACTTTC.